Listed here are 32 T cell receptor beta chains from one sample, sequenced in a study of T cell repertoires in cytomegalovirus infection. TCRdb itself ran the reads through MiXCR, one entry per CDR3 protein. The data contain a few hundred thousand distinct CDR3 sequences, roughly 34% of them singletons. For these TCRs, the target antigens are not known. The specimen was cultured PBMCs, collected from culture after CMV antigen stimulation. These receptors all come from a human donor in good health (CMV status not recorded). Some clones in this sample may be carry-over from other donors' samples.

This clonotype turned up a few times. This chain connects TRBV12-3 or TRBV12-4 to TRBJ2-5; tentatively, D is TRBD2 (5 bases). This CDR3 region has 14 residues. V was trimmed by 5 bases and J by 5 bases, leaving 15 bases between them. For the CDR3, the DNA is TGTGCCAGCAGTCCGGTCGAGCGGTGGGAGACCCAGTACTTC. Its protein is CASSPVERWETQYF.

The chain uses TRBV19 and TRBJ2-2, with 7 bases that match TRBD1. Germline loops: CDR1 LNHDA, CDR2 SQIVND (reference sequence). The CDR3 is 17 residues long. V gave up 2 bases and J gave up 6 bases; unmatched junction bases: 12. CDR3 loop: CASSIWDRAPLAGELFF. The CDR3 coding sequence is TGTGCCAGTAGTATATGGGACAGAGCCCCCTTGGCCGGGGAGCTGTTTTTT.

This clonotype has at least ten counts. The chain carries TRBV7-2 and TRBJ2-7, with D possibly matching TRBD2 (5 bases). The CDR3 is made up of 15 amino acids. Trimming left V 5 bases short and J 5 bases short, with 19 bases between. CDR1 and CDR2 (germline): SGHTA, FQGNSA. The CDR3, as DNA: TGTGCCAGCAGCCCGCTAACCTGGCGGGCCCACGAGCAGTACTTC. It encodes CASSPLTWRAHEQYF.

The table lists this clonotype with many counts. This chain uses TRBV5-8 with TRBJ2-2, with 7 nucleotides matching TRBD1. V dropped 10 bases and J dropped 4; count of bases not matched to a gene: 13. Germline V lookup: CDR1 SGHTS, CDR2 YDEGEE. The CDR3 is 15 amino acids. DNA for the CDR3: TGTGCCGTCCCGCCCCTGACAGGGCTCACCGGGGAGCTGTTTTTT. Translation: CAVPPLTGLTGELFF.

This chain links TRBV20-1 with TRBJ2-7; D perhaps matches TRBD2 (6 bases). Trimming took 6 bases from V and 3 from J, leaving 18 bases between them. The CDR3 consists of 14 residues. CDR1 and CDR2 from the germline V gene are DFQATT and SNEGSKA (reference sequence). CDR3 coding DNA: TGCAGTGCCCAAGAGGAACGGCGGGACTACGAGCAGTACTTC. It translates to CSAQEERRDYEQYF.

The table lists this clonotype with a count of one. The chain employs TRBV20-1 and TRBJ2-3, with D perhaps TRBD2 (5 bases). V lost 6 bases, J lost 4 bases, and 11 bases lay in between. The CDR3 spans 12 residues. Germline assignment: CDR1 DFQATT and CDR2 SNEGSKA (reference sequence). The CDR3: CSADEGSDTQYF. CDR3 in DNA: TGCAGTGCAGACGAGGGCTCAGATACGCAGTATTTT.

At least ten counts were recorded for this clonotype. The gene calls are TRBV7-2 and TRBJ2-2, with 8 nucleotides matching TRBD2. CDR1 and CDR2 from the germline V gene are SGHTA and FQGNSA. CDR3 length: 15 residues. Germline trimming cut 5 bases from V and 0 bases from J; bases unmatched to any gene: 2. CDR3 sequence: CASSPGLANTGELFF. The CDR3 DNA follows: TGTGCCAGCAGCCCGGGACTAGCGAACACCGGGGAGCTGTTTTTT. Complete variable domain (other parts from reference TRBV7-2 and TRBJ2-2): GAGVSQSPSNKVTEKGKDVELRCDPISGHTALYWYRQSLGQGLEFLIYFQGNSAPDKSGLPSDRFSAERTGGSVSTLTIQRTQQEDSAVYLCASSPGLANTGELFFGEGSRLTVL.

The rearrangement links TRBV6-2 or TRBV6-3 to TRBJ1-2, with 9 bases matching TRBD1. Germline CDR1 is MNHEY and CDR2 is SVGEGT. The V segment lost 5 bases and the J segment 6 bases; nucleotides outside the gene matches: 13. This CDR3 is 16 amino acids long. The CDR3 reads CASSIKQGAEVDGYTF. DNA of the CDR3: TGTGCCAGCAGTATAAAACAGGGGGCAGAGGTTGATGGCTACACCTTC.

This clonotype occurred once. The V and J genes are TRBV15 and TRBJ2-1; TRBD2 aligns across 15 bases. The CDR3 runs to 21 residues. V trimming: 1 base; J trimming: 8 bases; junction bases outside the gene matches: 18. CDR1 and CDR2 (germline): LNHNV, YYDKDF (reference sequence). The CDR3 DNA is TGTGCCACCAGCAGAGGAGCCCCGGGACTAGCGGGAGGACCGCTCCTACATGAGCAGTTCTTC. Protein sequence: CATSRGAPGLAGGPLLHEQFF.

This sequence joins TRBV7-6 and TRBJ1-5, with D unclear. V lost 5 bases, J lost 6 bases, and 14 bases lay in between. Looked up from germline, CDR1 is SGHVS and CDR2 is FNYEAQ. There are 14 residues in the CDR3. The CDR3 spells CASSQRGFSQPQHF. CDR3 sequence (DNA): TGTGCCAGCAGCCAGCGAGGATTTTCTCAGCCCCAGCATTTT.

V usage is TRBV12-3 or TRBV12-4 and J usage is TRBJ2-7; TRBD2 is a possible D gene (5 bases). With 2 bases removed from V and 2 bases from J, the gap between germline ends came to 13 bases. This CDR3 spans 15 amino acids. The CDR3 DNA reads TGTGCCAGCAGTTTAACCGAGGGTAGGCCCTACGAGCAGTACTTC. This encodes CASSLTEGRPYEQYF.

J is TRBJ1-1 and V is TRBV25-1, with 8 bases fitting TRBD1. CDR3 length equals 17 residues. Germline loops: CDR1 MGHDK, CDR2 SYGVNS. The V and J ends lost 2 bases and 3 bases, in that order; junction bases with no gene match: 11. In DNA form, the CDR3 reads TGTGCCAGCAGTGAACACAGGGGGAGGATGGTGGACACTGAAGCTTTCTTT. As protein: CASSEHRGRMVDTEAFF.

The chain links TRBV2 to TRBJ2-7, with D hard to call. Trimming stripped 10 bases from V and 5 bases from J, with 12 bases between. The CDR3 is 11 residues long. The germline V gene has CDR1 SNHLY and CDR2 FYNNEI. This CDR3 reads CATTRRNEQYF. CDR3 sequence (DNA): TGTGCCACCACTCGCAGGAACGAGCAGTACTTC.

This clonotype was observed a handful of times. This sequence joins TRBV12-3 or TRBV12-4 and TRBJ2-7, with TRBD1 identical over 7 bases. The CDR3 length is 13 residues. With V trimmed by 6 bases and J by 8 bases, 10 bases remained unmatched. Written as DNA, the CDR3 is TGTGCCAGCAGGGATGGACAGGCCTTGCAGCAGTACTTC. As protein: CASRDGQALQQYF.

This chain links TRBV7-2 with TRBJ2-4; TRBD2 aligns across 9 bases. Unmatched junction bases numbered 13, after V lost 2 bases and J lost 8 bases. CDR1 SGHTA and CDR2 FQGNSA come from the germline V gene. CDR3 length: 17 residues. CDR3: CASSLLGFAGGPDIQYF. For the CDR3, the DNA is TGTGCCAGCAGCTTACTAGGTTTTGCGGGGGGGCCAGACATTCAGTACTTC.

This clonotype was found many times. V gene TRBV7-2 combines with J gene TRBJ2-7; 11 bases are shared with TRBD2. Trimming removed 1 base from V and 4 bases from J; junction bases left unmatched: 12. The CDR3 totals 18 residues. Germline CDR1 and CDR2: SGHTA and FQGNSA. In nucleotides, the CDR3 is TGTGCCAGCAGCTTAGGCGGACTAGCGGGCTCCGCACGATACGAGCAGTACTTC. This codes for CASSLGGLAGSARYEQYF.

There are a few counts of this clonotype. The chain couples TRBV15 to TRBJ1-6; D is unclear. The CDR3 consists of 13 residues. Germline V gene lookup returns CDR1 LNHNV and CDR2 YYDKDF (reference sequence). V lost 4 bases, J lost 8 bases, and 9 bases lay in between. The CDR3 loop reads CATSTGDDSPLHF. CDR3 sequence (DNA): TGTGCCACCAGCACTGGGGATGATTCACCCCTCCACTTT.

This clonotype was recorded at least ten times. CDR3 bases: TGTGCCATCAGCAGGATGACTAGCGGCCAAGAGACCCAGTACTTC. Translation gives CAISRMTSGQETQYF. The V and J genes are TRBV10-3 and TRBJ2-5; TRBD2 agrees at 9 bases. Trimming took 6 bases from V and 1 from J; bases not matched to a gene: 6. Germline lookup yields CDR1 ENHRY and CDR2 SYGVKD. The CDR3 totals 15 residues.

The chain employs TRBV7-9 and TRBJ1-4; 7 nucleotides agree with TRBD1. J was trimmed by 3 bases and V by 5 bases; bases with no gene match: 9. The germline V gene has CDR1 SEHNR and CDR2 FQNEAQ (reference sequence). This CDR3 comprises 16 residues. DNA for the CDR3: TGTGCCAGCAGCCACGGCAGGGGGATCTCTAATGAAAAACTGTTTTTT. This gives the protein CASSHGRGISNEKLFF.

This clonotype was seen only a few times. This chain links TRBV7-2 with TRBJ2-5, with D possibly being TRBD1 (5 bases). The germline V and J ends were trimmed by 3 bases and 1 base, with 15 bases remaining between them. The CDR3 loop spans 16 amino acids. Germline V CDR1 and CDR2: SGHTA, FQGNSA. The CDR3 here is CASSFSSGAVQETQYF. CDR3 DNA: TGTGCCAGCAGCTTTTCTTCTGGGGCTGTCCAAGAGACCCAGTACTTC.

The chain couples TRBV6-2 or TRBV6-3 to TRBJ2-7; D may be TRBD1 (6 bases). Germline V gives CDR1 MNHEY, CDR2 SVGEGT. There are 13 residues in the CDR3. The germline V and J ends were trimmed by 5 bases and 4 bases, with 12 bases remaining between them. The CDR3 bases are TGTGCCAGCAGTCGGGACATCTTATACGAGCAGTACGTC. Translating it yields CASSRDILYEQYV.

Concerning this clonotype: A junction boundary mismatches the germline segment, possibly from a read error. The genes are TRBV7-2 and TRBJ2-1; the D gene is possibly TRBD2 (6 bases). Germline lookup yields CDR1 SGHTA and CDR2 FQGNSA. This CDR3 region has 15 residues. For the CDR3, the DNA is TGTGCCAGCAGCCTATGGCCTAGCGACAACAATGAGCAGTTGTTC. Its translation: CASSLWPSDNNEQLF.

The V gene is TRBV25-1, the J gene TRBJ2-5; D is undetermined. This CDR3 region has 16 residues. V lost 2 bases and J lost 0, with 13 bases in between. Germline loops: CDR1 MGHDK, CDR2 SYGVNS. The CDR3 loop is CASSERLITNQETQYF. CDR3 sequence (DNA): TGTGCCAGCAGTGAAAGGTTAATAACCAACCAAGAGACCCAGTACTTC.

The rearrangement uses TRBV2 and TRBJ2-1; 7 bases align to TRBD2. The length of the CDR3 is 15 residues. Germline values: CDR1 SNHLY, CDR2 FYNNEI. Losses at the gene ends were 5 bases for V and 8 bases for J; bases not matched to a gene: 12. The chain's CDR3 is CASSSRGTTGDEQFF. For the CDR3, the DNA is TGTGCCAGCAGTTCTCGAGGGACTACCGGTGATGAGCAGTTCTTC.

This clonotype was seen a single time. The chain employs TRBV24-1 and TRBJ2-3; unclear D gene. V lost 10 bases and J lost 0, with 10 bases in between. Germline values: CDR1 KGHDR, CDR2 SFDVKD. The CDR3 covers 13 residues. CDR3 in amino acids: CATGCTSTDTQYF. The CDR3 nucleotides read TGTGCCACAGGGTGCACTAGCACAGATACGCAGTATTTT.

Ten or more counts support this clonotype. The chain joins TRBV19 to TRBJ1-5; D is perhaps TRBD1 (5 bases). The germline V gene encodes CDR1 LNHDA and CDR2 SQIVND (reference sequence). This CDR3 has 15 amino acids. V gave up 3 bases and J gave up 0 bases, with 9 bases separating them. Written as DNA, the CDR3 is TGTGCCAGTAGTATTGGGGCACATAGCAATCAGCCCCAGCATTTT. Its translation is CASSIGAHSNQPQHF.

The table lists this clonotype with a few counts. The rearrangement uses TRBV7-2 and TRBJ2-5; D may match TRBD1 or TRBD2 (5 bases each). Germline loops: CDR1 SGHTA, CDR2 FQGNSA. V was shortened by 7 bases and J by 5 bases, with 14 bases between the two germline ends. The CDR3 runs to 13 residues. The CDR3 protein is CASKNGTRETQYF. The DNA of the CDR3 is TGTGCCAGCAAAAACGGGACCCGCGAGACCCAGTACTTC.

V is TRBV7-8 and J is TRBJ2-3; D not resolved. The CDR3 sequence is 14 residues long. Trimming took off 1 base at V and 7 bases at J, with 12 bases between the two ends. Germline CDR1 is SGHVS and CDR2 is FQNEAQ. CDR3 DNA: TGTGCCAGCAGCTTAGGCTCCTTAATGAATACGCAGTATTTT. This encodes CASSLGSLMNTQYF.

V usage is TRBV24-1 and J usage is TRBJ1-5, with a weak D call TRBD1 (5 bases). Trimming pared 3 bases from V and 0 bases from J, leaving 26 bases between. This CDR3 has 21 amino acids. CDR1 KGHDR and CDR2 SFDVKD come from the germline V gene. The CDR3 protein is CATSDRLTAPWATYSNQPQHF. The DNA for the CDR3 is TGTGCCACCAGTGATCGTTTGACAGCCCCCTGGGCGACATATAGCAATCAGCCCCAGCATTTT.

This clonotype has only a few counts. The rearrangement joins TRBV7-2 to TRBJ1-1, with D hard to call. V lost 0 bases, J lost 7 bases, and 9 bases lay in between. CDR1 is SGHTA, CDR2 FQGNSA, per germline. CDR3 length: 13 amino acids. The CDR3 reads CASSLAQNVEAFF. For the CDR3, the DNA is TGTGCCAGCAGCTTAGCGCAAAACGTTGAAGCTTTCTTT.

This clonotype was counted a few times. The chain recombines TRBV6-2 or TRBV6-3 with TRBJ2-1; D gene ambiguous. V lost 6 bases, J lost 7 bases, and 10 bases lay in between. The CDR3 is 12 amino acids. The V gene's germline CDR1 is MNHEY and CDR2 SVGEGT. The CDR3 DNA reads TGTGCCAGCAGGTCGACTTGGAATGAGCAGTTCTTC. Residues: CASRSTWNEQFF.

The chain recombines TRBV11-2 with TRBJ2-3, with 7 bases matching TRBD2. CDR3 length: 16 amino acids. From germline, CDR1 is SGHAT and CDR2 FQNNGV. Unmatched junction bases numbered 9, after V lost 1 base and J lost 5 bases. CDR3 loop: CASSLVPPPGGDTQYF. DNA of the CDR3: TGTGCCAGCAGCTTAGTACCGCCTCCGGGAGGAGATACGCAGTATTTT. Drawing the rest from reference TRBV11-2 and TRBJ2-3, the complete variable domain is EAGVAQSPRYKIIEKRQSVAFWCNPISGHATLYWYQQILGQGPKLLIQFQNNGVVDDSQLPKDRFSAERLKGVDSTLKIQPAKLEDSAVYLCASSLVPPPGGDTQYFGPGTRLTVL.